The present entry profiles one T cell receptor (beta chain) with its context. The data were taken from a study of T cell changes during pregnancy in multiple sclerosis. This CDR3 has 18 amino acids. Germline lookup yields CDR1 SQVTM and CDR2 ANQGSEA. V shed 8 bases, J shed 7 bases, and the junction held 22 bases outside the gene matches. The table came from immunoSEQ multiplex PCR; TCRdb's copy has only in-frame clones and leaves some out. The data contain about 130,000 clones, roughly 95% of them singletons. The material sequenced was peripheral blood, taken after pregnancy. The TCR originated in a female donor with multiple sclerosis, enrolled in a pregnancy study. This rearrangement joins TRBV29-1 to TRBJ1-4, with 10 bases matching TRBD1. The CDR3 DNA reads TGCAGCATTCTGATCCGGGGGACAGGGGTCCGACCCGGTGAAAAACTGTTTTTT. Translating gives CSILIRGTGVRPGEKLFF.